Here is one TCR beta chain with its context. The method was immunoSEQ multiplex PCR; TCRdb's version includes in-frame clones alone and lacks a portion of them. The data show around 130,000 clones, 80% to 85% seen once. This entry comes from a study of blood T cell repertoires in COVID-19. This CDR3 spans 14 amino acids. V was clipped by 0 bases and J by 6 bases, with 10 bases between them. Germline V gives CDR1 SGHTS, CDR2 YDEGEE. The sequencing input was peripheral blood. The chain couples TRBV5-8 to TRBJ2-1; D might be TRBD1 (6 bases). The origin of this receptor is a man aged 60-69 years with acute or convalescent COVID-19. This CDR3 reads CASSLGQGSNEQFF. CDR3 nucleotide sequence: TGTGCCAGCAGCTTGGGGCAGGGGAGCAATGAGCAGTTCTTC. Filled out from reference TRBV5-8 and TRBJ2-1, the complete variable domain reads EAGVTQSPTHLIKTRGQQATLRCSPISGHTSVYWYQQALGLGLQFLLWYDEGEERNRGNFPPRFSGRQFPNYSSELNVNALELEDSALYLCASSLGQGSNEQFFGPGTRLTVL.